The clone carrying this T cell receptor beta chain has ten or more counts. The antigen is unknown. This record comes from a study of glioma-infiltrating T cells. Findings and caveats of the study: CDR3 overlap between tissue and blood was very small. Tissue-blood divergence was below expectation in non-neoplastic patients, above in gliomas.

The iRepertoire nested amplicon-rescue multiplex PCR amplified TCR alpha and beta CDR3s from RNA. Input was 100-400 ng of tissue mRNA or PBMC total RNA. MiXCR was run by TCRdb on the multiplex PCR reads, yielding one entry per CDR3 protein. The sample has 160,000 or so distinct CDR3 sequences; about 46% are singletons. The CDR3 extends over 12 amino acids. Trimming took 6 bases from V and 3 from J, leaving 9 bases between them. The germline V gene has CDR1 MDHEN and CDR2 SYDVKM. Input material: glioma tissue, nonneoplastic brain tissue, or PBMCs (not recorded which). The TCR comes from a human donor with low-grade glioma or glioblastoma, undergoing nonglioma brain surgery, or in good health (not recorded which). The chain employs TRBV28 and TRBJ2-7; D is undetermined. CDR3 DNA sequence: TGTGCCAGCAGAGGATCATACTACGAGCAGTACTTC. Translation: CASRGSYYEQYF. The full variable domain, rest sourced from reference TRBV28 and TRBJ2-7, is DVKVTQSSRYLVKRTGEKVFLECVQDMDHENMFWYRQDPGLGLRLIYFSYDVKMKEKGDIPEGYSVSREKKERFSLILESASTNQTSMYLCASRGSYYEQYFGPGTRLTVT.